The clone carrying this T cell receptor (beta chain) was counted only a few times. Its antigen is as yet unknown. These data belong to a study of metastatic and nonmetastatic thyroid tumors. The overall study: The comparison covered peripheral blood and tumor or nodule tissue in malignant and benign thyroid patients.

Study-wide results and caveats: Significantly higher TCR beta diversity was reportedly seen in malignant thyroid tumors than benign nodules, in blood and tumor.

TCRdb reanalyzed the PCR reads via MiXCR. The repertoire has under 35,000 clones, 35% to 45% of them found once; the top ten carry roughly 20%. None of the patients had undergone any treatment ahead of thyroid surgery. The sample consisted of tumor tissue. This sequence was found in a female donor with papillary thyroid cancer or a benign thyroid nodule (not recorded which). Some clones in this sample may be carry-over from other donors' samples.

This CDR3 is CATSDRGSYNEQFF. The CDR3 DNA reads as TGTGCCACCAGCGATCGGGGGTCTTACAATGAGCAGTTCTTC. V usage is TRBV15 and J usage is TRBJ2-1; D may be TRBD2 (6 bases). V shed 5 bases and J shed 4 bases, with 12 bases lying between them. From germline, CDR1 is LNHNV and CDR2 YYDKDF (reference sequence). The CDR3 covers 14 residues. The entire variable domain, with the rest obtained from reference TRBV15 and TRBJ2-1, is as follows: DAMVIQNPRYQVTQFGKPVTLSCSQTLNHNVMYWYQQKSSQAPKLLFHYYDKDFNNEADTPDNFQSRRPNTSFCFLDIRSPGLGDTAMYLCATSDRGSYNEQFFGPGTRLTVL.